Included here is one TCR beta chain sequence, with context. Its antigen is unknown. The data were obtained in a study of regulatory T cells in long-lasting Graves disease. For the study at large: Persistent cases were those of Graves' disease that involved over 5 years of antithyroid drugs with positive TSH receptor antibodies. Study outcomes and limitations: Persistent disease exhibited a predilection for TRBV28, TRBJ1-2 and TRBJ2-5. Persistent Graves' patients showed less TCR diversity than newly diagnosed ones.

Germline values: CDR1 SGHVS, CDR2 FQNEAQ. V lost 1 base to trimming and J lost 4 bases; unmatched junction nucleotides: 5. CDR3 length equals 16 residues. The time point here: persistent/refractory GD, antithyroid drugs over 5 years with positive TRAb. TCR sequences were obtained from RNA taken from PBMCs. Diagnosing Graves' disease relied on the American Thyroid Association guidelines. Combining iRepertoire HTBI primers with Arm-PCR of CDR3 regions, the authors built TCR beta libraries. In TCRdb, the multiplex PCR reads were re-called with MiXCR into one record per CDR3 protein. The repertoire holds under 450,000 distinct CDR3 sequences, with 23% as singletons.

V is TRBV7-8 and J is TRBJ2-1; TRBD2 agrees at 9 bases. The sample in question was peripheral blood mononuclear cells (PBMCs), obtained when the disease was refractory, from a patient treated with antithyroid drugs. This receptor was taken from a female donor with Graves disease. In DNA form, the CDR3 reads TGTGCCAGCAGCTTAGGGGGACTAGCTACATACAATGAGCAGTTCTTC. Protein product: CASSLGGLATYNEQFF.